Following are 4 T cell receptor beta chains from one sample sequenced in a study of T cell clonality in common variable immunodeficiency. Profiled with immunoSEQ multiplex PCR; TCRdb holds only in-frame clones, not every one. The sample offers some 52,000 clones and no singletons, the top ten holding roughly 3.5%. The specimen sequenced was peripheral blood mononuclear cells. The origin of the receptors is a person aged 18 to 70 in good health.

This clone was picked up many times. The CDR3 end falls 3 residues outside the read, so it is completed with the germline J gene. The rearrangement links TRBV18 to TRBJ2-2, with TRBD1 identical over 7 bases. The germline V gene encodes CDR1 KGHSH and CDR2 LQKENI. The CDR3 loop spans 16 amino acids. J gave up 7 bases and V 3 bases, and 11 bases lay outside the gene matches. CDR3 region: CASSPQRGGAIGELFF. The covered CDR3 bases are TGTGCCAGCTCACCCCAACGAGGGGGCGCGATCGGGGAG.

There are many counts of this clone. Read coverage stops 3 residues before the CDR3 terminus; the germline J gene supplies the remainder. This rearrangement joins TRBV7-3 to TRBJ2-1, with 13 bases lining up with TRBD2. The V segment lost 4 bases and the J segment 8 bases; nucleotides outside the gene matches: 8. Germline CDR1 is SGHTA and CDR2 is FQGTGA. This CDR3 has 16 residues. CDR3 bases read: TGTGCCAGCAGCTCAACGGATGGACTAGCGGGAGATGAG. Its protein product is CASSSTDGLAGDE. The CDR3 as a whole reads CASSSTDGLAGDEQFF.

This clone came up a few times. The read halts 3 residues ahead of the CDR3 end, with the missing end drawn from the germline J gene. The V and J genes are TRBV11-3 and TRBJ2-1; TRBD1 aligns across 8 bases. The CDR3 runs to 15 residues. The germline V gene encodes CDR1 SGHNT and CDR2 YENEEA. V lost 5 bases and J lost 6; bases outside the gene matches: 9. CDR3 bases read: TGTGCCAGCAGCGACAGGGGAGGCCCGGCCAATGAG. It specifies CASSDRGGPANE. The whole CDR3 protein is CASSDRGGPANEQFF.

Regarding this clone: The read falls 3 residues short of the CDR3 end, and the missing part is taken from the germline J gene. V and J are TRBV2 and TRBJ1-4; perhaps TRBD1 as D (5 bases). CDR3 size: 15 residues. Germline V gene data show CDR1 as SNHLY and CDR2 as FYNNEI. V was clipped by 5 bases and J by 3 bases, with 13 bases between them. The covered CDR3 bases are TGTGCCAGCAGTCTAACAGGAGGTTCTAATGAAAAA. Its protein product is CASSLTGGSNEK. The CDR3, in full, reads CASSLTGGSNEKLFF.